This T cell receptor (beta chain) was profiled in a study of blood T cell repertoires in COVID-19. Study in general: From T cells, B-cell-depleted T cells, or PBMCs came the material, which was cDNA or gDNA.

This CDR3 has 18 residues. Germline CDR1 is LGHDT and CDR2 is YNNKEL (reference sequence). V dropped 0 bases and J dropped 2; count of bases not matched to a gene: 9. Participants came from about two dozen US areas, aged about 18 to 89 years. Cohorts were determined from participant-reported clinical history. Cohort 3 recovered donors had two negative PCRs, clearance, or symptom resolution. Repertoires were generated with immunoSEQ multiplex PCR, while TCRdb's copy carries only in-frame clones and drops some. This table holds around 260,000 clones, 80% to 90% found once. The clonotype originates from a woman younger than 45 who had recovered from COVID-19. The sequencing sample was made of PBMCs or T cells enriched from blood (not recorded which). The chain employs TRBV3-1 (or the pseudogene TRBV3-2) and TRBJ1-2; 10 bases are a match to TRBD1. The CDR3, as DNA: TGTGCCAGCAGCCAAGAAATGGACAGGGGGACCACCAACTATGGCTACACCTTC. It specifies CASSQEMDRGTTNYGYTF.